The 18 T cell receptor beta chains given below trace back to one sample, sequenced in a study of blood T cell repertoires in COVID-19. Produced via immunoSEQ multiplex PCR; TCRdb's table is partial and in-frame only. The sample records more than 150,000 clones, about 87% being singletons. The sequenced sample consisted of peripheral blood. Source of these receptors: a woman in her 70s with COVID-19, enrolled during active disease.

The chain combines TRBV9 with TRBJ2-2; 8 bases fit TRBD2. Trimming at V came to 4 bases and at J to 7 bases, leaving 6 bases not matched to a gene. The CDR3 consists of 14 residues. In germline, CDR1 is SGDLS, CDR2 YYNGEE. CDR3 amino acids: CASSPGLEGGELFF. CDR3 DNA sequence: TGTGCCAGCAGCCCGGGACTAGAGGGCGGGGAGCTGTTTTTT.

This clone was seen more than once but under ten times. V usage is TRBV25-1 and J usage is TRBJ2-7; D gene ambiguous. This CDR3 comprises 13 residues. Trimming took 3 bases from V and 4 from J, leaving 10 bases between them. Per the germline V gene, CDR1 is MGHDK and CDR2 is SYGVNS. For the CDR3, the DNA is TGTGCCAGCAGTGATTTACAGTTGTACGAGCAGTACTTC. Protein product: CASSDLQLYEQYF.

This sequence joins TRBV7-9 and TRBJ2-3; D may be TRBD1 (6 bases). This CDR3 has 14 amino acids. Between the trimmed V and J ends, which lost 2 bases and 2 bases, there was a span of 8 bases. Looked up from germline, CDR1 is SEHNR and CDR2 is FQNEAQ (reference sequence). Here the CDR3 DNA reads TGTGCCAGCAGCTTACGGGACACCACAGATACGCAGTATTTT. This gives the protein CASSLRDTTDTQYF.

This chain uses TRBV5-1 with TRBJ2-3, with a tentative D call TRBD1 (5 bases). Trimming shortened V by 1 base and J by 0 bases, and 9 bases separated the two germline ends. The CDR3 covers 15 residues. From germline, CDR1 is SGHRS and CDR2 YFSETQ. The CDR3, as DNA: TGCGCCAGCAGCTTGCAAGGGGCAAGCACAGATACGCAGTATTTT. Its translation is CASSLQGASTDTQYF.

The rearrangement uses TRBV6-5 and TRBJ1-5; 7 bases agree with TRBD1. The junction had 8 bases not matched to a gene; V was cut back by 9 bases and J by 6 bases. Germline values: CDR1 MNHEY, CDR2 SVGAGI. The CDR3 loop spans 13 amino acids. The CDR3 region is CASNDREGQPQHF. The CDR3 DNA is TGTGCCAGTAACGACAGGGAAGGTCAGCCCCAGCATTTT.

The rearrangement uses TRBV14 and TRBJ1-2; 7 bases match TRBD1. V lost 4 bases to trimming and J lost 3 bases; unmatched junction nucleotides: 8. Germline V gives CDR1 SGHDN, CDR2 FVKESK. This CDR3 region has 15 residues. The CDR3 region is CASSPRTGRDYGYTF. The CDR3 DNA reads TGTGCCAGCAGCCCTCGGACAGGAAGGGACTATGGCTACACCTTC.

The rearrangement uses TRBV18 and TRBJ1-2; TRBD1 aligns across 9 bases. The V gene's germline CDR1 is KGHSH and CDR2 LQKENI. This CDR3 has 15 amino acids. The V gene end was trimmed by 3 bases and the J gene end by 4 bases; junction bases not matched to a gene: 6. CDR3 coding DNA: TGTGCCAGCTCACCGACGGGGACAGGGTCCTATGGCTACACCTTC. Its protein product is CASSPTGTGSYGYTF.

The rearrangement joins TRBV24-1 to TRBJ1-2; no definite D call. Germline V gene lookup returns CDR1 KGHDR and CDR2 SFDVKD. V was clipped by 4 bases and J by 7 bases, with 9 bases between them. This CDR3 region has 12 residues. The CDR3 region has the DNA TGTGCCACCAGTGACTCAGAAAGTGGCTACACCTTC. The encoded protein is CATSDSESGYTF.

This chain joins TRBV6-1 and TRBJ1-5, with a possible D match to TRBD1 (5 bases). The CDR3 runs 14 residues. Trimming took 2 bases from V and 6 from J, leaving 11 bases between them. Germline V gene data show CDR1 as MNHNS and CDR2 as SASEGT. The CDR3 is CASSERPGGQPQHF. CDR3 sequence (DNA): TGTGCCAGCAGTGAAAGACCGGGGGGTCAGCCCCAGCATTTT.

The chain has TRBV7-3 and TRBJ2-4; TRBD1 is a possible D gene (6 bases). Trimming stripped 5 bases from V and 5 bases from J, with 10 bases between. The CDR3 spans 13 residues. The V gene's germline CDR1 is SGHTA and CDR2 FQGTGA. The CDR3 reads CASSTPGENIQYF. Here the CDR3 DNA reads TGTGCCAGCAGCACTCCAGGGGAAAACATTCAGTACTTC.

V is TRBV19 and J is TRBJ1-2; D remains ambiguous. The V gene's germline CDR1 is LNHDA and CDR2 SQIVND (reference sequence). V lost 3 bases and J 3 bases, leaving 8 bases between the germline ends. This CDR3 region has 13 residues. The CDR3 loop is CASSIQQYYGYTF. DNA for the CDR3: TGTGCCAGTAGTATCCAACAGTACTATGGCTACACCTTC.

The chain carries TRBV28 and TRBJ1-4; a weak D match, TRBD1 (6 bases). Trimming shortened V by 8 bases and J by 4 bases, and 14 bases separated the two germline ends. CDR1 is MDHEN, CDR2 SYDVKM, per germline. This CDR3 contains 14 residues. CDR3 residues: CASSGTSHNEKLFF. In DNA, the CDR3 is TGTGCCAGCTCCGGGACAAGCCATAATGAAAAACTGTTTTTT.

Only a few counts were recorded for this clone. This chain uses TRBV6-6 with TRBJ2-7; D may be TRBD2 (5 bases). Germline CDR1 is MNHNY and CDR2 is SVGAGI (reference sequence). The CDR3 is 16 residues long. V was trimmed by 2 bases and J by 2 bases, leaving 16 bases between them. CDR3 region: CASSYDAGKSPYEQYF. The CDR3 coding sequence is TGTGCCAGCAGTTACGACGCGGGTAAAAGTCCCTACGAGCAGTACTTC.

The chain joins TRBV9 to TRBJ2-3, with 8 bases matching TRBD2. Germline values: CDR1 SGDLS, CDR2 YYNGEE. The V gene end was trimmed by 1 base and the J gene end by 8 bases; junction bases not matched to a gene: 12. CDR3 length: 16 residues. The CDR3 here is CASSVSPSGSTGTQYF. The CDR3 DNA is TGTGCCAGCAGCGTATCGCCCAGCGGGAGTACCGGTACGCAGTATTTT.

This clone was recorded a few times. V and J are TRBV7-2 and TRBJ2-1, with TRBD2 identical over 12 bases. V lost 5 bases, J lost 6 bases, and 8 bases stayed unmatched. The CDR3 has 16 amino acids. Germline values: CDR1 SGHTA, CDR2 FQGNSA. The chain's CDR3 is CASSRRTSGMGNEQFF. The CDR3 DNA sequence: TGTGCCAGCAGCCGCAGGACTAGCGGGATGGGCAATGAGCAGTTCTTC.

With regard to this clone: One end of the junction fails to match germline, which may point to a read error. The V gene is TRBV7-7, the J gene TRBJ2-5; TRBD2 might be the D (6 bases). The CDR3 is 13 amino acids. Per germline, CDR1 SSHAT and CDR2 FNYEAQ (reference sequence). This CDR3 is CASSLGLQETQYF. Written as DNA, the CDR3 is TGTGCTAGCAGCTTAGGACTACAAGAGACCCAGTACTTC. The full variable domain, with the rest looked up from reference TRBV7-7 and TRBJ2-5, is GAGVSQSPRYKVTKRGQDVTLRCDPISSHATLYWYQQALGQGPEFLTYFNYEAQPDKSGLPSDRFSAERPEGSISTLTIQRTEQRDSAMYRCASSLGLQETQYFGPGTRLLVL.

This sequence joins TRBV19 and TRBJ2-7, with 7 bases aligning to TRBD1. This CDR3 region has 14 residues. Trimming at V came to 5 bases and at J to 5 bases, leaving 9 bases not matched to a gene. CDR1 LNHDA and CDR2 SQIVND come from the germline V gene (reference sequence). The CDR3 DNA reads as TGTGCCAGTAGTTGGAGACAGGGTGACGACGAGCAGTACTTC. Amino acid sequence: CASSWRQGDDEQYF.

A single count supports this clone. This sequence joins TRBV6-2 or TRBV6-3 and TRBJ2-7, with 11 positions matching TRBD2. The CDR3 has 14 residues. Trimming took 6 bases from V and 1 from J; bases not matched to a gene: 2. Germline V gives CDR1 MNHEY, CDR2 SVGEGT. This CDR3 reads CASSRLAGSYEQYF. DNA of the CDR3: TGTGCCAGCAGCCGACTAGCGGGATCCTACGAGCAGTACTTC.